This TCR beta chain was recovered during a study of T-cell memory formation after mild COVID-19. Study details: TCR clusters were largely donor specific. Study findings and constraints: Contracting clones localized mainly to CM and EM when CD4+ and mainly to EMRA when CD8+.

The CDR3 consists of 15 residues. Germline V gives CDR1 SEHNR, CDR2 FQNEAQ (reference sequence). V was clipped by 5 bases and J by 0 bases, with 12 bases between them. Worth noting for this clonotype: Its antigen is still unknown.

Employing constant-segment primers, 5'RACE generated TCR alpha and TCR beta cDNA libraries bearing sample barcodes and UMIs. TCRdb analysed the 5' RACE reads with MiXCR anew, one entry per CDR3 protein. The data contain roughly 400,000 distinct CDR3 sequences, 20% to 25% of them seen just once; the ten biggest clones take up around 8.1%. V and J are TRBV7-9 and TRBJ2-3; D is undetermined. This TCR was sampled from an adult woman who had mild COVID-19 (a few samples of this study predate the infection). Cell type and time point are not known. The specimen was PBMCs or a T cell subset sorted from them (not recorded which). The CDR3 region has the DNA TGTGCCAGCAGCCCGTATAGATCTAGCACAGATACGCAGTATTTT. The encoded protein is CASSPYRSSTDTQYF.